The 30 T cell receptor beta chains listed next were all sequenced from one sample in a study of blood T cell repertoires in COVID-19. TCRdb keeps only in-frame clones here, not all; method: immunoSEQ multiplex PCR. The sample carries under 300,000 clones, around four fifths recorded once. The sequenced sample was peripheral blood. These receptors all come from a man younger than 45 who had recovered from COVID-19.

This chain joins TRBV19 and TRBJ2-5, with D possibly being TRBD2 (5 bases). The V gene lost 6 bases and the J gene lost 0 bases, with 11 bases spanning the gap. Germline CDR1 reads LNHDA; CDR2 reads SQIVND (reference sequence). The CDR3 extends over 14 amino acids. CDR3 sequence reads: CASSHGVYQETQYF. CDR3 coding DNA: TGTGCCAGTAGCCACGGGGTGTACCAAGAGACCCAGTACTTC.

As regards this clone: Additional DNA sequences in this sample encode the identical CDR3. The chain is built from TRBV7-9 and TRBJ2-1; D possibly corresponds to TRBD2 (5 bases). V was clipped by 2 bases and J by 6 bases, with 11 bases between them. The CDR3 is 14 amino acids. Per the germline V gene, CDR1 is SEHNR and CDR2 is FQNEAQ (reference sequence). CDR3 protein: CASSLRTGPNEQFF. The CDR3 DNA reads TGTGCCAGCAGCTTAAGGACTGGCCCCAATGAGCAGTTCTTC.

J is TRBJ1-4 and V is TRBV19; tentatively, D is TRBD1 (5 bases). Deletions cut 5 bases from V and 6 bases from J, with 19 bases between. The CDR3 sequence is 16 residues long. From germline, CDR1 is LNHDA and CDR2 SQIVND (reference sequence). The CDR3 sequence is CASSSRVGKGDEKLFF. The DNA of the CDR3 is TGTGCCAGTAGTTCCCGTGTGGGGAAAGGGGATGAAAAACTGTTTTTT.

The V and J genes are TRBV5-6 and TRBJ2-7, with D possibly TRBD1 on 5 matching bases. The CDR3 is 14 amino acids. Trimming cost V 4 bases and J 4 bases, with 15 bases left between them. Germline V gene data show CDR1 as SGHDT and CDR2 as YYEEEE. CDR3 in amino acids: CASSLRTSRYEQYV. CDR3 sequence (DNA): TGTGCCAGCAGCCTTAGGACATCCCGATACGAGCAGTACGTC.

This clone has only a few counts. The J gene is TRBJ1-4, the V gene TRBV10-3, with TRBD1 matching 7 bases. This CDR3 is built from 18 residues. The V segment lost 4 bases and the J segment 5 bases; nucleotides outside the gene matches: 16. Per the germline V gene, CDR1 is ENHRY and CDR2 is SYGVKD. The CDR3 is CAISGDREEGPFNEKLFF. CDR3 in DNA: TGTGCCATCAGTGGCGACAGGGAAGAAGGCCCCTTCAATGAAAAACTGTTTTTT.

V and J are TRBV7-9 and TRBJ2-1; 7 bases match TRBD2. Germline V gene lookup returns CDR1 SEHNR and CDR2 FQNEAQ (reference sequence). The V segment lost 5 bases and the J segment 6 bases; nucleotides outside the gene matches: 7. The CDR3 sequence is 14 residues long. CDR3 protein: CASSATGGTNEQFF. Written as DNA, the CDR3 is TGTGCCAGCAGCGCCACGGGGGGTACCAATGAGCAGTTCTTC.

This chain joins TRBV5-6 and TRBJ2-7; maybe TRBD2 (6 bases). V lost 6 bases, J lost 3 bases, and 16 bases lay in between. The CDR3 runs to 14 residues. Germline loops: CDR1 SGHDT, CDR2 YYEEEE. The CDR3 sequence is CASTFAGYLYEQYF. For the CDR3, the DNA is TGTGCCAGCACCTTTGCGGGGTATCTCTACGAGCAGTACTTC. The full variable domain, its missing parts supplied by reference TRBV5-6 and TRBJ2-7, is DAGVTQSPTHLIKTRGQQVTLRCSPKSGHDTVSWYQQALGQGPQFIFQYYEEEERQRGNFPDRFSGHQFPNYSSELNVNALLLGDSALYLCASTFAGYLYEQYFGPGTRLTVT.

The V and J genes are TRBV4-1 and TRBJ1-5; the match to TRBD1 covers 12 bases. This CDR3 comprises 18 residues. The V gene's germline CDR1 is MGHRA and CDR2 YSYEKL. J gave up 1 base and V 3 bases, and 7 bases lay outside the gene matches. The CDR3, as DNA: TGCGCCAGCAGCCAGGGGACAGGGGGCCTCCTAAGCAATCAGCCCCAGCATTTT. Translated, it gives CASSQGTGGLLSNQPQHF.

V and J are TRBV19 and TRBJ2-1; D unresolved. Germline V CDR1 and CDR2: LNHDA, SQIVND (reference sequence). Trimming took off 7 bases at V and 10 bases at J, with 5 bases between the two ends. There are 9 residues in the CDR3. The CDR3 loop reads CASIREQFF. DNA of the CDR3: TGTGCCAGTATCAGGGAGCAGTTCTTC.

The V gene is TRBV29-1, the J gene TRBJ1-6, with D uncertain. CDR3 length: 18 residues. V lost 1 base to trimming and J lost 4 bases, with 20 bases between them. Germline CDR1 SQVTM, CDR2 ANQGSEA. The CDR3 spells CSVEVVVGGQPYNSPLHF. CDR3 nucleotide sequence: TGCAGCGTTGAAGTTGTGGTGGGCGGGCAGCCGTATAATTCACCCCTCCACTTT.

This clone was found a few times. The chain links TRBV21-1 to TRBJ2-1; the table's D call TRBD2 went unverified against the DNA. TRBV21-1 is a documented pseudogene. There are 17 residues in the CDR3. The CDR3 protein is CASSARGGLEWYNEQFF. The CDR3, as DNA: TGTGCCAGCAGCGCGCGGGGAGGACTAGAGTGGTACAATGAGCAGTTCTTC.

The CDR3 protein is CASSLYIGPSTDTQYF. The CDR3, as DNA: TGCGCCAGCAGCTTATATATCGGTCCTTCCACAGATACGCAGTATTTT. J is TRBJ2-3 and V is TRBV5-1; D gene unclear. V shed 2 bases and J shed 2 bases, with 15 bases lying between them. Germline lookup yields CDR1 SGHRS and CDR2 YFSETQ. The CDR3 spans 16 residues.

The chain has TRBV2 and TRBJ2-1; D not certain. Germline assignment: CDR1 SNHLY and CDR2 FYNNEI. Trimming cost V 2 bases and J 6 bases, with 11 bases left between them. The CDR3 runs 14 residues. CDR3 in amino acids: CASSERGSLNEQFF. CDR3 sequence (DNA): TGTGCCAGCAGTGAACGAGGATCCCTCAATGAGCAGTTCTTC.

This clone was seen a single time. The chain couples TRBV29-1 to TRBJ1-1, with unresolved D. Germline V lookup: CDR1 SQVTM, CDR2 ANQGSEA. The ends were cut back, 1 base at V and 11 bases at J, with 14 bases in the middle. This CDR3 contains 12 residues. CDR3 residues: CSVEVQARRAFF. The DNA of the CDR3 is TGCAGCGTTGAAGTTCAGGCGCGCCGGGCTTTCTTT.

The chain employs TRBV18 and TRBJ1-1, with a weak D call TRBD1 (5 bases). Trimming cost V 6 bases and J 3 bases, with 11 bases left between them. Germline V gene data show CDR1 as KGHSH and CDR2 as LQKENI. This CDR3 has 13 amino acids. The CDR3 nucleotides read TGTGCCAGCTCTGGGCAGGGCGACACTGAAGCTTTCTTT. Protein: CASSGQGDTEAFF.

The rearrangement links TRBV2 to TRBJ2-7, with 7 bases that match TRBD2. This CDR3 has 13 residues. Germline V gives CDR1 SNHLY, CDR2 FYNNEI. Trimming took 6 bases from V and 3 from J; bases not matched to a gene: 5. CDR3 loop: CASRDWGGYEQYF. The CDR3 nucleotides are TGTGCCAGCAGGGATTGGGGGGGCTACGAGCAGTACTTC.

The chain uses TRBV7-3 and TRBJ2-5, with 12 bases identical to TRBD2. Germline V lookup: CDR1 SGHTA, CDR2 FQGTGA. CDR3 size: 15 residues. V shed 5 bases and J 5 bases; nucleotides not matched to a gene: 6. DNA for the CDR3: TGTGCCAGCAGCCCTAGCGGGGGGGCCATGGAGACCCAGTACTTC. As protein: CASSPSGGAMETQYF. Filled out from reference TRBV7-3 and TRBJ2-5, the complete variable domain reads GAGVSQTPSNKVTEKGKYVELRCDPISGHTALYWYRQSLGQGPEFLIYFQGTGAADDSGLPNDRFFAVRPEGSVSTLKIQRTERGDSAVYLCASSPSGGAMETQYFGPGTRLLVL.

The rearrangement uses TRBV4-1 and TRBJ1-2, with a possible D match to TRBD1 (6 bases). With 0 bases removed from V and 4 bases from J, the gap between germline ends came to 18 bases. Looked up from germline, CDR1 is MGHRA and CDR2 is YSYEKL. The CDR3 sequence is 17 residues long. The CDR3 nucleotides are TGCGCCAGCAGCCAAGAAGAGGGGGGAGGGTTGATCTATGGCTACACCTTC. It specifies CASSQEEGGGLIYGYTF.

The chain is built from TRBV4-1 and TRBJ1-4; D gene ambiguous. CDR1 and CDR2 (germline): MGHRA, YSYEKL. With 1 base removed from V and 3 bases from J, the gap between germline ends came to 12 bases. The CDR3 has 16 amino acids. The CDR3 DNA follows: TGCGCCAGCAGCCAAGCCCCAGAGGGAGCTAATGAAAAACTGTTTTTT. Its protein product is CASSQAPEGANEKLFF.

This chain uses TRBV5-8 with TRBJ2-5; TRBD2 is a possible D gene (7 bases). The CDR3 covers 14 residues. Germline V gene lookup returns CDR1 SGHTS and CDR2 YDEGEE. V was cut by 8 bases and J by 5 bases, with 19 bases left in between. The CDR3 sequence is CASNWGGESETQYF. DNA for the CDR3: TGTGCCAGTAATTGGGGGGGCGAGTCTGAGACCCAGTACTTC.

The J gene is TRBJ1-3, the V gene TRBV7-9; tentatively, D is TRBD1 (6 bases). CDR3 length: 15 residues. Germline loops: CDR1 SEHNR, CDR2 FQNEAQ (reference sequence). Trimming pared 5 bases from V and 2 bases from J, leaving 13 bases between. The CDR3 reads CASSHSGGPGNTIYF. The CDR3 bases are TGTGCCAGCAGCCATTCTGGGGGCCCTGGAAACACCATATATTTT.

This clone was observed once. The rearrangement joins TRBV12-5 to TRBJ2-6; D unclear. The germline V gene has CDR1 LGHNT and CDR2 FRNRAP. V shed 0 bases and J shed 4 bases, with 10 bases lying between them. The CDR3 runs 16 residues. This chain's CDR3 is CASGLVYSSGANVLTF. CDR3 nucleotides: TGTGCTAGTGGTTTGGTGTACTCATCGGGGGCCAACGTCCTGACTTTC.

The chain uses TRBV9 and TRBJ2-1; D is uncertain. Trimming took off 0 bases at V and 0 bases at J, with 10 bases between the two ends. Germline V gene lookup returns CDR1 SGDLS and CDR2 YYNGEE. This CDR3 comprises 16 residues. CDR3 sequence (DNA): TGTGCCAGCAGCGTAGAGTCAGGAAACTCCTACAATGAGCAGTTCTTC. Protein: CASSVESGNSYNEQFF.

The chain couples TRBV3-1 (or the pseudogene TRBV3-2) to TRBJ2-1, with a tentative D call TRBD2 (6 bases). Trimming removed 1 base at V and 9 bases at J, with 10 bases between. CDR3 length equals 13 residues. Germline V gene lookup returns CDR1 LGHDT and CDR2 YNNKEL (reference sequence). The CDR3 bases are TGTGCCAGCAGCCAAGTCCTGACTAGTGAGCAGTTCTTC. Amino acids: CASSQVLTSEQFF.

This clone was found a few times. The chain uses TRBV28 and TRBJ1-5; D remains unclear. V lost 5 bases, J lost 0 bases, and 17 bases lay in between. Looked up from germline, CDR1 is MDHEN and CDR2 is SYDVKM. The CDR3 consists of 17 residues. The CDR3 DNA follows: TGTGCCAGCAGTCCCCCAGACCCAGGAGGTAGCAATCAGCCCCAGCATTTT. Translating it yields CASSPPDPGGSNQPQHF.

V usage is TRBV27 and J usage is TRBJ1-2, with no clear D. CDR1 and CDR2 from the germline V gene are MNHEY and SMNVEV (reference sequence). This CDR3 is 16 amino acids long. Between the trimmed V and J ends, which lost 7 bases and 2 bases, there was a span of 20 bases. Here the CDR3 reads CASTPPSSGSNYGYTF. The CDR3 nucleotides are TGTGCCAGCACTCCCCCGTCTTCGGGTTCCAACTATGGCTACACCTTC.

This clone was picked up one time. This chain joins TRBV6-2 or TRBV6-3 and TRBJ2-4; no firm D call. V lost 5 bases and J 8 bases, leaving 10 bases between the germline ends. There are 12 residues in the CDR3. In germline, CDR1 is MNHEY, CDR2 SVGEGT. In DNA, the CDR3 is TGTGCCAGCAGTAGAGAAGGAGACATTCAGTACTTC. Its translation is CASSREGDIQYF.

The table lists this clone with a count of one. The V and J genes are TRBV4-1 and TRBJ2-5, with a tentative D call TRBD2 (6 bases). The CDR3 is made up of 15 amino acids. CDR1 MGHRA and CDR2 YSYEKL come from the germline V gene. Trimming took 5 bases from V and 5 from J, leaving 18 bases between them. CDR3 coding DNA: TGCGCCAGCAGCTCCTCCGGGGGTGTTGTGGAGACCCAGTACTTC. It specifies CASSSSGGVVETQYF.

CDR3 bases: TGTGCCAGCAGCCGCAGGCTAGCGGGGGGCGGTACCGGGGAGCTGTTTTTT. It translates to CASSRRLAGGGTGELFF. J is TRBJ2-2 and V is TRBV28, with 11 positions matching TRBD2. The length of the CDR3 is 17 residues. In germline, CDR1 is MDHEN, CDR2 SYDVKM. Germline trimming cut 6 bases from V and 5 bases from J; bases unmatched to any gene: 11.

This clone was detected a few times. The V call is TRBV16, the J call TRBJ2-3; 7 bases match TRBD2. This CDR3 is 15 amino acids long. Unmatched junction bases numbered 0, after V lost 0 bases and J lost 0 bases. Germline values: CDR1 KGHSY, CDR2 FQNENV. CDR3 sequence reads: CASSQSRGSTDTQYF. CDR3 nucleotide sequence: TGTGCCAGCAGCCAATCGCGGGGGAGCACAGATACGCAGTATTTT. Drawing the rest from reference TRBV16 and TRBJ2-3, the complete variable domain is GEEVAQTPKHLVRGEGQKAKLYCAPIKGHSYVFWYQQVLKNEFKFLISFQNENVFDETGMPKERFSAKCLPNSPCSLEIQATKLEDSAVYFCASSQSRGSTDTQYFGPGTRLTVL.